This T cell receptor beta chain was documented in a study of blood T cell repertoires in COVID-19. Study as a whole: Sites in the United States, Italy and Spain provided acute and convalescent COVID-19 samples. Nucleic acid was either cDNA or gDNA, and it came from T cells, B-cell-depleted T cells, or PBMCs.

Per the original methods: It was from reference gene primer amplification that nucleated cell counts were estimated. The table came from immunoSEQ multiplex PCR; TCRdb's copy has only in-frame clones and leaves some out. That table supplies the V and J calls and clone size; D and trimming were determined from the DNA. The table records about 180,000 clones, around 83% of them present only once. Seattle participants joined during active infection and were tracked over time. Germline V lookup: CDR1 SQVTM, CDR2 ANQGSEA. V trimming: 4 bases; J trimming: 3 bases; junction bases outside the gene matches: 7. This CDR3 is built from 15 residues.

The sequencing input was peripheral blood. V gene TRBV29-1 combines with J gene TRBJ2-3; 10 bases match TRBD1. This clonotype was obtained from a woman aged 70-85 years with COVID-19, enrolled during active disease. CDR3 amino acids: CSVVGDRGGTDTQYF. CDR3 sequence (DNA): TGCAGCGTTGTTGGGGACAGGGGAGGTACAGATACGCAGTATTTT.